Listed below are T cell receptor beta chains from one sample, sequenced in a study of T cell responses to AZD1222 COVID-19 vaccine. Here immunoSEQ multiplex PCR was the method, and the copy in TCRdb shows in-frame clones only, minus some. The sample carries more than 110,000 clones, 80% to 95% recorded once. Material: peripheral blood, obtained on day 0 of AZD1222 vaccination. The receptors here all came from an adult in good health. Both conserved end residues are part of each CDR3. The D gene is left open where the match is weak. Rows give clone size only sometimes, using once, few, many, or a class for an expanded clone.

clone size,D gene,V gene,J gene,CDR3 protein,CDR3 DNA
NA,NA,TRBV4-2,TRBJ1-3,CASSQEGLSGNTIYF,TGTGCCAGCAGCCAAGAGGGACTCTCTGGAAACACCATATATTTT
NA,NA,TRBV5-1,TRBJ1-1,CASSLARQGYTEAFF,TGCGCCAGCAGCTTGGCAAGGCAGGGGTACACTGAAGCTTTCTTT
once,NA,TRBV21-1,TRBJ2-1,CASSKGSSGEDHNEQFF,TGTGCCAGCAGCAAAGGCTCCTCGGGGGAGGACCACAATGAGCAGTTCTTC
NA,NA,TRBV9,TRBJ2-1,CASSVMGYNEQFF,TGTGCCAGCAGCGTAATGGGCTACAATGAGCAGTTCTTC
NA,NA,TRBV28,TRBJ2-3,CASNKPATDTQYF,TGTGCCAGCAACAAACCGGCCACAGATACGCAGTATTTT
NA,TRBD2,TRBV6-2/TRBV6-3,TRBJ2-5,CASRYRGLASETQYF,TGTGCCAGCAGGTACAGGGGACTAGCTTCCGAGACCCAGTACTTC
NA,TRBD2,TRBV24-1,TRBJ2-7,CATSSSGSSYEQYF,TGTGCCACCAGTTCCAGCGGGAGCTCCTACGAGCAGTACTTC
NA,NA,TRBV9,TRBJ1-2,CASSPPLDSPYGYTF,TGTGCCAGCAGCCCCCCATTAGACAGTCCTTATGGCTACACCTTC
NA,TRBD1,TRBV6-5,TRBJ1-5,CASRQGAVQPQHF,TGTGCCAGCAGGCAGGGGGCGGTTCAGCCCCAGCATTTT
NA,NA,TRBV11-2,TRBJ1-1,CASSLASGLGTEAFF,TGTGCCAGCAGCTTAGCGTCAGGGCTAGGCACTGAAGCTTTCTTT
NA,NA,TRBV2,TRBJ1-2,CASSDWGRGYTF,TGTGCCAGCAGTGATTGGGGAAGAGGCTACACCTTC
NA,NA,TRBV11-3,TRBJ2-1,CASSPRSGKGAYNEQFF,TGTGCCAGCAGCCCCCGGTCGGGAAAGGGGGCCTACAATGAGCAGTTCTTC
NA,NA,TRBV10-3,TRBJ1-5,CAISVGSGANQPQHF,TGTGCCATCAGTGTGGGATCGGGGGCCAATCAGCCCCAGCATTTT
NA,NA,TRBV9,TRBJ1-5,CASSSGGQSNQPQHF,TGTGCCAGCAGCTCTGGGGGGCAGTCCAATCAGCCCCAGCATTTT
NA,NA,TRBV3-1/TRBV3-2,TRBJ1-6,CASSQVGGELGGSLHF,TGTGCCAGCAGCCAAGTCGGGGGGGAGCTTGGTGGATCCCTCCACTTT
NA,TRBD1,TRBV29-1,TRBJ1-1,CSVKDRGTNTEAFF,TGCAGCGTAAAGGACAGGGGGACAAACACTGAAGCTTTCTTT